This T cell receptor beta chain was sequenced for a study of shared clonotypes between healthy human individuals. The overall study: For every donor, three CD4 naive, three CD4 memory, two CD8 naive and one CD8 memory plates were used. Study-wide findings and caveats: Clonotype sharing among donors, it was expected, would be affected by sequencing depth.

The CDR3 contains 16 residues. Trimming removed 5 bases from V and 1 base from J, with 15 bases in between. CDR1 is SNHLY, CDR2 FYNNEI, per germline. Every subset's genomic DNA went evenly onto several immunoSEQ plates. Original processing notes: Without quality scores, immunoSEQ junctional reads could not be filtered like full-length reads. Only in-frame clones appear in the TCRdb table, and some are missing; sequencing was by immunoSEQ multiplex PCR. That table is the source of V, J and clone size, and D and trimming were worked out from the DNA. The sample records about 1.4 million clones, approximately 96% being singletons. Details on this clone: The antigen remains undetermined.

J is TRBJ1-5 and V is TRBV2, with TRBD1 as a possible D gene (5 bases). The sample comprised naive CD4+ T cells sorted from blood. Noted subset: CD45RA+ positively selected. This clonotype was obtained from a man aged 25-45 years in good health. CDR3 sequence: CASSTPLGVSNQPQHF. DNA for the CDR3: TGTGCCAGCAGTACTCCCTTGGGGGTAAGCAATCAGCCCCAGCATTTT. Full variable domain (remainder filled in from reference TRBV2 and TRBJ1-5): EPEVTQTPSHQVTQMGQEVILRCVPISNHLYFYWYRQILGQKVEFLVSFYNNEISEKSEIFDDQFSVERPDGSNFTLKIRSTKLEDSAMYFCASSTPLGVSNQPQHFGDGTRLSIL.